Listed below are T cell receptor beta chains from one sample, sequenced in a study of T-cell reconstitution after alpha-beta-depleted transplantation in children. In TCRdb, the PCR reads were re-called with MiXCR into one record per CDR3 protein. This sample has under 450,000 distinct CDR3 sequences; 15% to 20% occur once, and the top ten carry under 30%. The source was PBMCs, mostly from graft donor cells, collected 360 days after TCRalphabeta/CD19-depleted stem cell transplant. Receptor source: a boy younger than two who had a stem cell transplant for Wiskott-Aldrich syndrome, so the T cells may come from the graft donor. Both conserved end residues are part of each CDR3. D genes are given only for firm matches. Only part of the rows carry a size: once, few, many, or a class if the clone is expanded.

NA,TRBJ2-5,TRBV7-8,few,CASSSTTRERTKVTQYF,TGTGCCAGCAGCTCCACTACCCGGGAACGAACCAAGGTGACCCAGTACTTC
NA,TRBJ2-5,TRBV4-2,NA,CASSQGMGQETQYF,TGTGCCAGCAGCCAAGGAATGGGGCAAGAGACCCAGTACTTC
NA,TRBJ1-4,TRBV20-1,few,CSARVGWGRDEKLFF,TGCAGTGCTAGAGTGGGGTGGGGGCGCGATGAAAAACTGTTTTTT
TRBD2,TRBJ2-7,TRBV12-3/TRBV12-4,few,CASSFFPASGGYEQYF,TGTGCCAGCAGTTTTTTTCCGGCTAGCGGGGGATACGAGCAGTACTTC
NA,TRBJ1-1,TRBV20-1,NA,CSARDQFGRLNTEAFF,TGCAGTGCTAGAGATCAATTTGGCAGGTTGAACACTGAAGCTTTCTTT
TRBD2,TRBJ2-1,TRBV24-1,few,CATSDSIAGGRAGSYNEQFF,TGTGCCACCAGTGATTCAATAGCGGGGGGGCGCGCCGGATCCTACAATGAGCAGTTCTTC
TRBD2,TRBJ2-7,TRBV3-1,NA,CASSQDSLAGYEQYF,TGTGCCAGCAGCCAAGATTCACTAGCGGGATACGAGCAGTACTTC
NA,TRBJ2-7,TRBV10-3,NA,CAISEQGGTYEQYF,TGTGCCATCAGTGAGCAGGGCGGAACCTACGAGCAGTACTTC
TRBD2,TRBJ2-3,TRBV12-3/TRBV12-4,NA,CASSLVSGRFTDTQYF,TGTGCCAGCAGTTTGGTTAGCGGGAGGTTCACAGATACGCAGTATTTT
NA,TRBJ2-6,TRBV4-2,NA,CASSQPPRGGGHSGANVLTF,TGTGCCAGCAGCCAACCCCCCAGGGGTGGGGGCCACTCTGGGGCCAACGTCCTGACTTTC
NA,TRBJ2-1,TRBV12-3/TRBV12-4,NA,CASSLVSDNEQFF,TGTGCCAGCAGTTTAGTATCAGACAATGAGCAGTTCTTC
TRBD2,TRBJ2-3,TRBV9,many,CASSALAGPSTDTQYF,TGTGCCAGCAGCGCCCTAGCGGGCCCTAGCACAGATACGCAGTATTTT
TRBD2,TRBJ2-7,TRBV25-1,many,CASSESVAGRHEQYF,TGTGCCAGCAGTGAATCGGTAGCGGGAAGGCACGAGCAGTACTTC
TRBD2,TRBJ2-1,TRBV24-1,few,CATRLAGGPEQFF,TGTGCCACCCGACTAGCGGGAGGGCCTGAGCAGTTCTTC
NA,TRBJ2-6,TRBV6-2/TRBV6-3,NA,CASRRGGPGANVLTF,TGTGCCAGCAGACGAGGGGGGCCGGGGGCCAACGTCCTGACTTTC
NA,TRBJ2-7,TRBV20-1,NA,CSASDTGHLYEQYF,TGCAGTGCTTCTGATACGGGACACCTCTACGAGCAGTACTTC
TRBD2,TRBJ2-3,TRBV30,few,CAWSGDYHTDTQYF,TGTGCCTGGAGCGGGGACTACCACACAGATACGCAGTATTTT